These 21 T cell receptor beta chains were all obtained from the same sample, sequenced in a study of cytomegalovirus exposure and HLA in healthy donors listed by TCRdb under 2017. The library was generated by the immunoSEQ multiplex PCR assay. For the multiplex PCR, a mixture combining 60 forward primers for TCR Vbeta segments and 13 reverse primers for TCR Jbeta segments was used. The table was pulled from immuneACCESS by TCRdb, which kept in-frame rearrangements only. Such tables lose some clones; where checked, under half of the loss comes from unresolved V genes, and the rest has no known cause. The sample includes over 95,000 clones, with 70% to 80% observed a single time. The top ten clonotypes cover 2% to 2.5% of the sample. Sequenced sample: PBMCs. The receptor set was obtained from a human donor in good health.

This clone was detected once. The chain joins TRBV13 to TRBJ2-3; D might be TRBD1 (5 bases). Germline V lookup: CDR1 PRHDT, CDR2 FYEKMQ (reference sequence). Between the trimmed V and J ends, which lost 2 bases and 5 bases, there was a span of 17 bases. The CDR3 is made up of 16 amino acids. This chain's CDR3 is CASSLRTPSRGDTQYF. CDR3 nucleotides: TGTGCCAGCAGCTTAAGGACCCCCAGTAGGGGAGATACGCAGTATTTT.

The chain employs TRBV5-6 and TRBJ1-4, with 9 nucleotides matching TRBD1. V gave up 3 bases and J gave up 6 bases; unmatched junction bases: 3. Germline V gives CDR1 SGHDT, CDR2 YYEEEE. The CDR3 runs 14 residues. CDR3 protein: CASSWGQGHEKLFF. DNA for the CDR3: TGTGCCAGCAGCTGGGGACAGGGCCATGAAAAACTGTTTTTT.

V usage is TRBV28 and J usage is TRBJ1-1, with 8 bases fitting TRBD1. The germline gives CDR1 MDHEN, CDR2 SYDVKM. The CDR3 length is 16 residues. V shed 6 bases, J shed 1 base, and the junction held 10 bases outside the gene matches. The chain's CDR3 is CASSAKIGQGNTEAFF. The DNA for the CDR3 is TGTGCCAGCAGCGCTAAAATCGGACAGGGGAACACTGAAGCTTTCTTT.

The chain recombines TRBV6-5 with TRBJ2-5, with no clear D. Germline V gene lookup returns CDR1 MNHEY and CDR2 SVGAGI. Trimming shortened V by 5 bases and J by 9 bases, and 7 bases separated the two germline ends. The CDR3 contains 10 residues. The CDR3 DNA reads TGTGCCAGCAGTCCCGTCTCCCAGTACTTC. This sequence encodes CASSPVSQYF.

CDR3 in DNA: TGTGCCAGCAGCTTAGAGAGCGGGGCTGACAATGAGCAGTTCTTC. Translation gives CASSLESGADNEQFF. The chain couples TRBV11-2 to TRBJ2-1; 7 nucleotides match TRBD2. The CDR3 totals 15 residues. Germline CDR1 SGHAT, CDR2 FQNNGV. The junction had 4 bases not matched to a gene; V was cut back by 0 bases and J by 5 bases. Based on the CDR3 plus reference TRBV11-2 and TRBJ2-1, the full variable domain is EAGVAQSPRYKIIEKRQSVAFWCNPISGHATLYWYQQILGQGPKLLIQFQNNGVVDDSQLPKDRFSAERLKGVDSTLKIQPAKLEDSAVYLCASSLESGADNEQFFGPGTRLTVL.

The chain combines TRBV28 with TRBJ1-1; 8 nucleotides match TRBD1. Germline V CDR1 and CDR2: MDHEN, SYDVKM. This CDR3 comprises 15 residues. J was trimmed by 4 bases and V by 6 bases; bases with no gene match: 10. The chain's CDR3 is CASSDRTGRGTEAFF. CDR3 in DNA: TGTGCCAGCAGCGACAGGACAGGGCGGGGCACTGAAGCTTTCTTT.

This chain uses TRBV30 with TRBJ1-6; D not certain. V was trimmed by 8 bases and J by 14 bases, leaving 22 bases between them. The germline V gene encodes CDR1 GTSNPN and CDR2 SVGIG (reference sequence). The CDR3 spans 13 residues. The CDR3 region is CAASLGPASTLHF. Written as DNA, the CDR3 is TGTGCCGCATCGCTCGGGCCCGCTAGCACCCTCCACTTT.

This rearrangement joins TRBV4-3 to TRBJ1-6; maybe TRBD1 (5 bases). CDR1 LGHNA and CDR2 YSLEER come from the germline V gene. Trimming shortened V by 3 bases and J by 7 bases, and 10 bases separated the two germline ends. The CDR3 runs to 14 residues. CDR3 sequence: CASSQGRANSPLHF. The CDR3 nucleotides are TGCGCCAGCAGCCAGGGCAGGGCAAATTCACCCCTCCACTTT.

This clone was observed a few times. This chain links TRBV19 with TRBJ1-1, with D uncertain. Per the germline V gene, CDR1 is LNHDA and CDR2 is SQIVND (reference sequence). The CDR3 is made up of 14 amino acids. The V end lost 3 bases, the J end lost 0 bases, and 8 bases lay between the germline ends. The CDR3 sequence is CASSMLGMNTEAFF. The CDR3 bases are TGTGCCAGTAGTATGCTGGGCATGAACACTGAAGCTTTCTTT.

This clone was counted a few times. The chain carries TRBV7-8 and TRBJ1-4; TRBD1 might be the D (6 bases). The CDR3 contains 13 residues. V lost 11 bases and J 3 bases, leaving 13 bases between the germline ends. The V gene's germline CDR1 is SGHVS and CDR2 FQNEAQ. The CDR3 is CAGSTGPNEKLFF. The CDR3 DNA is TGTGCCGGTTCGACAGGTCCTAATGAAAAACTGTTTTTT.

The chain carries TRBV7-2 and TRBJ2-1; no clear D. This CDR3 comprises 16 residues. Germline CDR1 SGHTA, CDR2 FQGNSA. Deletions cut 5 bases from V and 3 bases from J, with 17 bases between. The CDR3 sequence: CASSLQRTARYNEQFF. The DNA of the CDR3 is TGTGCCAGCAGCCTCCAGCGCACTGCACGCTACAATGAGCAGTTCTTC. Variable domain in full (rest from reference TRBV7-2 and TRBJ2-1): GAGVSQSPSNKVTEKGKDVELRCDPISGHTALYWYRQSLGQGLEFLIYFQGNSAPDKSGLPSDRFSAERTGGSVSTLTIQRTQQEDSAVYLCASSLQRTARYNEQFFGPGTRLTVL.

The rearrangement links TRBV7-9 to TRBJ2-5; D perhaps matches TRBD2 (6 bases). CDR1 is SEHNR and CDR2 is FQNEAQ in the germline V gene (reference sequence). The ends were cut back, 5 bases at V and 1 base at J, with 11 bases in the middle. The CDR3 contains 14 residues. The CDR3 is CASSPLGGQETQYF. In DNA form, the CDR3 reads TGTGCCAGCAGCCCCCTCGGGGGCCAAGAGACCCAGTACTTC.

The gene calls are TRBV6-6 and TRBJ2-3, with 7 nucleotides matching TRBD1. V gave up 6 bases and J gave up 1 base; unmatched junction bases: 4. Germline-derived CDR1 and CDR2 are MNHNY and SVGAGI (reference sequence). The CDR3 has 14 residues. The CDR3 is CASSYGQGTDTQYF. For the CDR3, the DNA is TGTGCCAGCAGCTATGGACAGGGCACAGATACGCAGTATTTT.

This clone has only a few counts. This rearrangement joins TRBV6-5 to TRBJ2-3, with D perhaps TRBD2 (5 bases). V dropped 6 bases and J dropped 3 bases, with 16 bases sitting between them. The CDR3 contains 15 residues. CDR1 is MNHEY and CDR2 is SVGAGI in the germline V gene. DNA of the CDR3: TGTGCCAGCAGACCCACCAGGACGGGGACAGATACGCAGTATTTT. This codes for CASRPTRTGTDTQYF.

The chain joins TRBV7-2 to TRBJ2-7; 12 nucleotides line up with TRBD1. The CDR3 is 15 amino acids. Germline CDR1 SGHTA, CDR2 FQGNSA. With 5 bases clipped from V and 3 bases from J, the junction kept 5 bases outside the gene matches. The CDR3 region has the DNA TGTGCCAGCAGCAACCGGGACAGGGGGCTCTACGAGCAGTACTTC. Translation gives CASSNRDRGLYEQYF.

The J gene is TRBJ2-5, the V gene TRBV6-6; 8 nucleotides match TRBD2. The V and J ends lost 2 bases and 5 bases, in that order; junction bases with no gene match: 10. This CDR3 contains 16 residues. Germline CDR1 reads MNHNY; CDR2 reads SVGAGI (reference sequence). The CDR3 sequence: CASSYPTGGGWETQYF. DNA of the CDR3: TGTGCCAGCAGTTACCCGACAGGCGGGGGGTGGGAGACCCAGTACTTC.

The V and J genes are TRBV19 and TRBJ1-3, with D unclear. CDR3 length: 16 amino acids. Trimming pared 4 bases from V and 4 bases from J, leaving 17 bases between. Germline V gene sequence: CDR1 LNHDA, CDR2 SQIVND (reference sequence). The CDR3 bases are TGTGCCAGTAGTACTCGAGACCTCGGGTCCGGAAACACCATATATTTT. This encodes CASSTRDLGSGNTIYF. The entire variable domain, with the rest obtained from reference TRBV19 and TRBJ1-3, is as follows: DGGITQSPKYLFRKEGQNVTLSCEQNLNHDAMYWYRQDPGQGLRLIYYSQIVNDFQKGDIAEGYSVSREKKESFPLTVTSAQKNPTAFYLCASSTRDLGSGNTIYFGEGSWLTVV.

The CDR3 DNA reads as TGTGCCAGCACCAGGGGCGGGGGCAAAAACATTCAGTACTTC. Encoded protein: CASTRGGGKNIQYF. The chain links TRBV6-5 to TRBJ2-4; D possibly corresponds to TRBD2 (7 bases). Germline V gene sequence: CDR1 MNHEY, CDR2 SVGAGI. V was cut by 7 bases and J by 3 bases, with 13 bases left in between. The CDR3 loop spans 14 amino acids.

V and J are TRBV6-4 and TRBJ2-7; D might be TRBD2 (5 bases). In germline, CDR1 is MRHNA, CDR2 SNTAGT. Trimming shortened V by 5 bases and J by 9 bases, and 11 bases separated the two germline ends. The CDR3 sequence is 11 residues long. CDR3 in DNA: TGTGCCAGCAGTAAAGGGAGCGGGCAGTACTTC. It specifies CASSKGSGQYF.

The gene calls are TRBV14 and TRBJ1-1; no firm D call. V dropped 2 bases and J dropped 8 bases, with 12 bases sitting between them. This CDR3 region has 13 residues. Germline V CDR1 and CDR2: SGHDN, FVKESK. As DNA, the CDR3 is TGTGCCAGCAGCCAACTTTTGAGCGGGGAAGCTTTCTTT. It is translated as CASSQLLSGEAFF.

The genes are TRBV27 and TRBJ2-7, with a tentative D call TRBD2 (5 bases). Per germline, CDR1 MNHEY and CDR2 SMNVEV (reference sequence). V lost 5 bases and J 6 bases, leaving 14 bases between the germline ends. CDR3 size: 13 residues. This CDR3 is CASSRGSKAEQYF. The DNA of the CDR3 is TGTGCCAGCAGTCGAGGGAGTAAGGCCGAGCAGTACTTC.